This T cell receptor (beta chain) derives from a study of Graves' ophthalmopathy and Graves' hyperthyroidism. With 5 bases clipped from V and 6 bases from J, the junction kept 10 bases outside the gene matches. Germline V CDR1 and CDR2: SGHTA, FQGNSA. This CDR3 is built from 17 residues. Other autoimmune diseases, uncontrolled infections, pregnancy or lactation ruled patients out of participation. What supplied the PBMCs was approximately 10 ml of fresh peripheral blood. Amplified material comprised TCR beta CDR3 regions derived from RNA transcripts. After a first-round RT-PCR with HTBI primers, a second-round multiplex PCR was run. MiXCR, run by TCRdb on the multiplex PCR reads, gives a single entry per CDR3 protein. The sample comprises tens of thousands of distinct CDR3 sequences, under 65% of which are singletons, and 18% rests with the top ten.

The chain combines TRBV7-2 with TRBJ2-4; the match to TRBD2 covers 13 bases. Input material: peripheral blood. This TCR derives from an adult man with Graves' ophthalmopathy. This CDR3 is CASSPRTSGSGGNIQYF. The CDR3 coding sequence is TGTGCCAGCAGCCCACGGACTAGCGGGAGCGGTGGAAACATTCAGTACTTC.